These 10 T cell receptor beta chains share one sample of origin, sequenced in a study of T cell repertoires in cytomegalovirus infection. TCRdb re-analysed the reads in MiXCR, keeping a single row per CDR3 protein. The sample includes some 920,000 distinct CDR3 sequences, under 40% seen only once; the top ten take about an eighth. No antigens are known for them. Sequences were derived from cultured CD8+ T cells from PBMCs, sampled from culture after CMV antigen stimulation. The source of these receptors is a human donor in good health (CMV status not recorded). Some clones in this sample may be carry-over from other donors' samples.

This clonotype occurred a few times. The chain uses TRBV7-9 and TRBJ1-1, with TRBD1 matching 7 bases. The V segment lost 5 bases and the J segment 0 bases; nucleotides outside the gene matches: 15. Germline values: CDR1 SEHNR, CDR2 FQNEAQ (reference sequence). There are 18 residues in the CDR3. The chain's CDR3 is CASSHDLLSRGMNTEAFF. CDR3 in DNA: TGTGCCAGCAGCCATGACCTCCTTTCCAGGGGGATGAACACTGAAGCTTTCTTT.

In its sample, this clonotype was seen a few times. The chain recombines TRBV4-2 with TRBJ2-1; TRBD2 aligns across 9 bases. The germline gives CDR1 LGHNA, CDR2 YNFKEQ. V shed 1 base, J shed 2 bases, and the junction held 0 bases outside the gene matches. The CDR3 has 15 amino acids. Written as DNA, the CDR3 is TGTGCCAGCAGCCAAGGGACTAGCGCCTACAATGAGCAGTTCTTC. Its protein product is CASSQGTSAYNEQFF.

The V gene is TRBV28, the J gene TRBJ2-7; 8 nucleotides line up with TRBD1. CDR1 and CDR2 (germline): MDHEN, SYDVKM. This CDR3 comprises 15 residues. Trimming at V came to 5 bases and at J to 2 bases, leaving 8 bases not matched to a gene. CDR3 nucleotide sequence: TGTGCCAGCAGTACCCAAGACAGGGGTCCCTACGAGCAGTACGTC. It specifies CASSTQDRGPYEQYV.

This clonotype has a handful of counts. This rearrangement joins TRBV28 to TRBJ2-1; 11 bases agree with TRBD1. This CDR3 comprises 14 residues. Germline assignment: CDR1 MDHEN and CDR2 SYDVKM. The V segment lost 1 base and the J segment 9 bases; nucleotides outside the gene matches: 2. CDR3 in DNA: TGTGCCAGCAGTTTATTCGGACAGGGGGCTGAGCAGTTCTTC. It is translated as CASSLFGQGAEQFF.

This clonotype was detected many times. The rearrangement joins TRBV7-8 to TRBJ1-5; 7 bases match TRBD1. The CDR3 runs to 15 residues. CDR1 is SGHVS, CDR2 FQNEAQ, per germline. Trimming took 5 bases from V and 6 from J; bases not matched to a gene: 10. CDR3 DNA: TGTGCCAGCAGCCCTAAGAGCAGGGGGGGTCAGCCCCAGCATTTT. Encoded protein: CASSPKSRGGQPQHF.

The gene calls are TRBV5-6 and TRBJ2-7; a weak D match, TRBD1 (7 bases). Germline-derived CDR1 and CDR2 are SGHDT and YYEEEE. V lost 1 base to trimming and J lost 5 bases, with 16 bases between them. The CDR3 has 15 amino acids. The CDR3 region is CASSLLEGAPDEQYV. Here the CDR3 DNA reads TGTGCCAGCAGCTTGTTGGAGGGGGCTCCGGACGAGCAGTACGTC.

The CDR3 region has the DNA TGTGCCAGCAGCCAACGGGGGGGGGGAAGGAGTGAGTACACTGAAGCTTTCTTT. Translation gives CASSQRGGGRSEYTEAFF. The chain employs TRBV14 and TRBJ1-1, with a tentative D call TRBD1 (5 bases). V dropped 2 bases and J dropped 3 bases, with 22 bases sitting between them. In germline, CDR1 is SGHDN, CDR2 FVKESK. The CDR3 is made up of 18 amino acids.

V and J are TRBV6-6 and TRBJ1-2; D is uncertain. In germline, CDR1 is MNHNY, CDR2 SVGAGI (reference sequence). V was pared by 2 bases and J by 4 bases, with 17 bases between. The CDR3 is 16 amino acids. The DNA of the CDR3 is TGTGCCAGCAGTTACGTCGGAGTCCGATACTCCTATGGCTACACCTTC. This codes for CASSYVGVRYSYGYTF.

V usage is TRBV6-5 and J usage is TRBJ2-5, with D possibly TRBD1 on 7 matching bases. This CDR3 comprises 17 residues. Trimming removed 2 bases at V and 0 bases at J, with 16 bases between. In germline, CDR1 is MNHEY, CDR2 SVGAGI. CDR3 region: CASSYGGGTDYQETQYF. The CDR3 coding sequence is TGTGCCAGCAGTTACGGAGGGGGGACAGACTACCAAGAGACCCAGTACTTC.

CDR3 DNA sequence: TGCAGTGTATCCGGCGGGACAGGGCCTCAGTCCTATGGCTACACCTTC. Translation: CSVSGGTGPQSYGYTF. The chain links TRBV20-1 to TRBJ1-2, with TRBD1 identical over 9 bases. The CDR3 is 16 residues long. Trimming at V came to 7 bases and at J to 4 bases, leaving 16 bases not matched to a gene. Germline loops: CDR1 DFQATT, CDR2 SNEGSKA (reference sequence).